This T cell receptor beta chain was retrieved from a study of CD8 T cells in Susac syndrome. Study-wide results and limits: The study's TCR sequencing and HLA analysis drew on a certain number of individuals. That number was acknowledged as relatively small.

Sequencing of TCR beta, carried out with a high-throughput approach, was applied to CD8+ and CD4+ T cells from the blood. The RNA input was about 0.45 to 1 ug, and it was reverse transcribed with random hexamers. TCR beta CDR3 was amplified by immunoSEQ multiplex PCR. This amplification extended across 54 Vbeta and 13 Jbeta segments. One entry per CDR3 protein, called by TCRdb with MiXCR from the immunoSEQ multiplex PCR reads. Of about 130,000 distinct CDR3 sequences in the sample, roughly 93% were seen once. Details on this clonotype: Its antigen is unknown.

The CDR3 is 15 amino acids. V was pared by 3 bases and J by 7 bases, with 9 bases of the junction left unmatched. Germline lookup yields CDR1 SGHVS and CDR2 FQNEAQ. The sample taken for sequencing was CD8+ T cells from PBMCs. J is TRBJ1-2 and V is TRBV7-8; 9 nucleotides line up with TRBD1. This receptor was obtained from a human donor with multiple sclerosis. The CDR3: CASSFTGGLGGGYTF. CDR3 bases: TGTGCCAGCAGCTTTACAGGGGGCTTAGGAGGTGGCTACACCTTC.